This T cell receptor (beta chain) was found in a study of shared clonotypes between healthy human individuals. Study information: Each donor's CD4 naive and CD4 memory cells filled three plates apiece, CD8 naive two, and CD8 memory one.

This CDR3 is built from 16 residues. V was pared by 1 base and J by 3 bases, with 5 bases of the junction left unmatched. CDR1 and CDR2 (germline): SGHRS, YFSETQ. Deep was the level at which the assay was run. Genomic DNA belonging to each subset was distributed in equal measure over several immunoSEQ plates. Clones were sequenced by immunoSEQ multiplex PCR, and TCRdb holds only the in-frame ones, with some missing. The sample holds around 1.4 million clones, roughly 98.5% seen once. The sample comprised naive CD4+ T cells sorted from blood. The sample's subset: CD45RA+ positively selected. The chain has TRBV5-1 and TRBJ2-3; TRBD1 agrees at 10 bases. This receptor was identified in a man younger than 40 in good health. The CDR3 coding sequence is TGCGCCAGCAGCTTGACCGGGACAGGGGTAACAGATACGCAGTATTTT. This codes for CASSLTGTGVTDTQYF.